This T cell receptor beta chain was captured by sequencing in a study of identifying expanded T cells in peripheral blood. Study-level points and caveats: Clone count variance between roughly 2-week samples rose with total template count.

Trimming left V 4 bases short and J 0 bases short, with 9 bases between. CDR3 size: 14 residues. Per germline, CDR1 MDHEN and CDR2 SYDVKM. Sequencing used immunoSEQ multiplex PCR; TCRdb keeps in-frame clones, though not all of them. The repertoire consists of fewer than 85,000 clones, with 89% occurring once and the leading ten covering about 3%. Comments on this clone: What it binds is unknown.

Sample: blood. This rearrangement joins TRBV28 to TRBJ1-2, with D hard to call. The clonotype originates from a person between 18 and 70 years old in good health. DNA of the CDR3: TGTGCCAGCAGTTCGTTGTTAGCTAACTATGGCTACACCTTC. This translates into CASSSLLANYGYTF.